This TCR beta chain was recovered during a study of blood T cell repertoires in COVID-19. Background on the study: Sources were T cells, B-cell-depleted T cells, or PBMCs; the material itself was cDNA or gDNA.

Germline V lookup: CDR1 SGHTA, CDR2 FQGNSA. V was pared by 4 bases and J by 5 bases, with 3 bases of the junction left unmatched. The CDR3 is made up of 14 amino acids. The method was immunoSEQ multiplex PCR; TCRdb's version includes in-frame clones alone and lacks a portion of them. The repertoire consists of about 240,000 clones, with around 89% occurring once and the leading ten covering 3.5% to 4.5%. The sequence came from a woman in her 30s who had recovered from COVID-19. The chain employs TRBV7-2 and TRBJ2-1; 9 bases are shared with TRBD2. The sequenced material came from PBMCs or T cells enriched from blood (not recorded which). CDR3 in amino acids: CASSSSGRHNEQFF. CDR3 nucleotides: TGTGCCAGCAGCTCCAGCGGGAGGCACAATGAGCAGTTCTTC.